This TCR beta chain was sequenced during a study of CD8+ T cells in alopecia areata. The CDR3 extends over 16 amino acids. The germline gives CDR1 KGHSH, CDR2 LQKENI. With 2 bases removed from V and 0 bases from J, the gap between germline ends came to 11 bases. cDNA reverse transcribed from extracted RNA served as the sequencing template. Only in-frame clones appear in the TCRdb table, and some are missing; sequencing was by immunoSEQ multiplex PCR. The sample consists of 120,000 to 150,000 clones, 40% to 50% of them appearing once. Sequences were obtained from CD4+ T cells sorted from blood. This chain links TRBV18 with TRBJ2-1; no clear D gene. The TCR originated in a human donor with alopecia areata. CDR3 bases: TGTGCCAGCTCACCAGCCTCTAGGCGCTCCTACAATGAGCAGTTCTTC. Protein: CASSPASRRSYNEQFF.